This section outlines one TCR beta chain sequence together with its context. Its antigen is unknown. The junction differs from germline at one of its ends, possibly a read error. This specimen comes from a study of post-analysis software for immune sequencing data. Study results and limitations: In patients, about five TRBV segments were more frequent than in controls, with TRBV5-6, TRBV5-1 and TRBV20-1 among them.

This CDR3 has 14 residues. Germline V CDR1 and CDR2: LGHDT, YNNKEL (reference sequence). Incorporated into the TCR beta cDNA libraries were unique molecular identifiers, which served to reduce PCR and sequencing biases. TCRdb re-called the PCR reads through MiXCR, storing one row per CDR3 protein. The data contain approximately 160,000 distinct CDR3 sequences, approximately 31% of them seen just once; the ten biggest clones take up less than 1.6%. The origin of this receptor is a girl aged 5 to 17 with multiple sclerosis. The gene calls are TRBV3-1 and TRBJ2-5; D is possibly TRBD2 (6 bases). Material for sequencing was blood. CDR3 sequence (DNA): TGTGCCAGCAGGCTTAGCGGAGGAAAAGAGACCCGGTACTTC. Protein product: CASRLSGGKETRYF.